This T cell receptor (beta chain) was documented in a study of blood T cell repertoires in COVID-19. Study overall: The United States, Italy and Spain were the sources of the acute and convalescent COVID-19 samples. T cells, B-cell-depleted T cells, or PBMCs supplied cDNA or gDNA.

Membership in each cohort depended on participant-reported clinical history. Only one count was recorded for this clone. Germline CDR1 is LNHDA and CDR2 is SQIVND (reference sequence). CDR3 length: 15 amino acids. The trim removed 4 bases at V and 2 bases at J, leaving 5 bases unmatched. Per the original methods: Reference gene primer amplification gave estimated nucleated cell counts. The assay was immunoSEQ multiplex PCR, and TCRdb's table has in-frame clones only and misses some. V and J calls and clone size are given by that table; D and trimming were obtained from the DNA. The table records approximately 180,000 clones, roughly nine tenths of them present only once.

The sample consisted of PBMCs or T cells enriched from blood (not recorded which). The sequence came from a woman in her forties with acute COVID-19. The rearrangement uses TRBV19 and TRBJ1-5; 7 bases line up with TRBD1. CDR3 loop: CASSTTGTGNQPQHF. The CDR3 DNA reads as TGTGCCAGTAGTACGACAGGGACGGGCAATCAGCCCCAGCATTTT.